This T cell receptor (beta chain) was documented in a study of CD8 T cells in ankylosing spondylitis. It was by quantitative 5'-RACE with molecular barcodes that TCR beta libraries were made. TCRdb passed the 5' RACE reads through MiXCR, listing each CDR3 protein once. The sample shows about 160,000 distinct CDR3 sequences, around 45% of them seen only once. Study results and limitations: Peripheral blood held disease-linked clones only at relatively low frequency, and these were CD8+. Significant enrichment of disease-linked clones was reportedly seen in matched ankylosing spondylitis synovial fluid. Roughly eight highly homologous variants made up a TCR beta motif that seemed to typify ankylosing spondylitis blood.

Per germline, CDR1 MGHRA and CDR2 YSYEKL. V was clipped by 2 bases and J by 3 bases, with 11 bases between them. This CDR3 spans 15 amino acids. As concerns this clonotype: The antigen remains unidentified.

The rearrangement uses TRBV4-1 and TRBJ1-5, with a tentative D call TRBD1 (5 bases). Sequenced material: synovial fluid, either unsorted or a sorted T cell fraction (not recorded which). The TCR sequence derives from a male donor with ankylosing spondylitis. This CDR3 reads CASSQRYRYNQPQHF. The CDR3 region has the DNA TGCGCCAGCAGCCAAAGATACAGGTACAATCAGCCCCAGCATTTT.